Each of the 22 T cell receptor beta chains below was sequenced from the same sample in a study of T-cell memory formation after mild COVID-19 (dated by TCRdb to about 2021). Library preparation used 5' RACE. Data came from an Illumina NovaSeq 6000. Using fastp trimming at Q25 and MiXCR clonotype assembly, TCRdb reanalyzed the public sequencing data and kept in-frame beta chains. Rows are combined by CDR3 protein, so each entry shows the most common genes and DNA. The sample table contains about 320,000 distinct CDR3 sequences; only one count was recorded for roughly an eighth of them. Approximately 22% of the sample rests with the top ten. What was sequenced was PBMCs or a T cell subset sorted from them (not recorded which). These receptor sequences come from a man aged 18 to 35 who had mild COVID-19 (a few samples of this study predate the infection). The sample titles of this study are shuffled in the database, so cell type and time point are left out; the donor was told from shared clones.

V gene TRBV12-3 or TRBV12-4 combines with J gene TRBJ2-5; D is undetermined. The V and J ends lost 6 bases and 3 bases respectively, with 11 bases between them. This CDR3 has 13 residues. The DNA for the CDR3 is TGTGCCAGCAGGTCCCAGCCCGAAGAGACCCAGTACTTC. Translated: CASRSQPEETQYF.

The chain is built from TRBV19 and TRBJ2-7, with 8 bases lining up with TRBD1. Germline V CDR1 and CDR2: LNHDA, SQIVND (reference sequence). The CDR3 contains 15 residues. V trimming: 5 bases; J trimming: 4 bases; junction bases outside the gene matches: 10. The DNA for the CDR3 is TGTGCCAGTAGTCCCTTTGGACAGGGCGGGTACGAGCAGTACTTC. It translates to CASSPFGQGGYEQYF.

The V and J genes are TRBV7-9 and TRBJ2-5, with D possibly matching TRBD2 (6 bases). Germline V CDR1 and CDR2: SEHNR, FQNEAQ (reference sequence). The CDR3 has 12 residues. V gave up 5 bases and J gave up 9 bases, with 13 bases separating them. CDR3 sequence (DNA): TGTGCCAGCAGCGACGGGGGACGGTCCCAGTACTTC. Amino acids: CASSDGGRSQYF.

Only a few counts were recorded for this clonotype. The chain joins TRBV19 to TRBJ2-3; D may be TRBD2 (6 bases). Germline V gene sequence: CDR1 LNHDA, CDR2 SQIVND (reference sequence). The CDR3 runs 15 residues. Trimming took 5 bases from V and 0 from J, leaving 12 bases between them. CDR3 DNA: TGTGCCAGTAGTGTACCGGGGACTAGCACAGATACGCAGTATTTT. Translating it yields CASSVPGTSTDTQYF.

This clonotype showed up just a few times. The gene calls are TRBV7-9 and TRBJ2-2; 7 bases line up with TRBD2. The germline V gene has CDR1 SEHNR and CDR2 FQNEAQ (reference sequence). The CDR3 has 15 residues. The ends lost 3 bases at V and 6 bases at J; junction bases unmatched: 7. The CDR3 reads CASSLMGGSPGELFF. The CDR3 DNA reads TGTGCCAGCAGCTTGATGGGGGGGAGCCCCGGGGAGCTGTTTTTT.

The rearrangement joins TRBV7-9 to TRBJ1-6; D is ambiguous. Per germline, CDR1 SEHNR and CDR2 FQNEAQ (reference sequence). The CDR3 has 15 amino acids. V shed 4 bases and J shed 4 bases, with 11 bases lying between them. The CDR3 reads CASSSRTEYNSPLHF. The DNA of the CDR3 is TGTGCCAGCAGCTCCCGGACTGAGTATAATTCACCCCTCCACTTT.

V is TRBV6-6 and J is TRBJ1-2, with TRBD1 identical over 7 bases. Germline values: CDR1 MNHNY, CDR2 SVGAGI (reference sequence). The ends lost 7 bases at V and 4 bases at J; junction bases unmatched: 21. The CDR3 consists of 18 residues. CDR3 bases: TGTGCCAGCATCCTAGGGACCGGGCGCCACAGGGGCGTCTATGGCTACACCTTC. This translates into CASILGTGRHRGVYGYTF.

This clonotype was detected a few times. The chain is built from TRBV4-1 and TRBJ1-5; D remains ambiguous. The CDR3 has 13 amino acids. Trimming took 0 bases from V and 8 from J, leaving 8 bases between them. Germline V CDR1 and CDR2: MGHRA, YSYEKL. The CDR3 region has the DNA TGCGCCAGCAGCCAAGATCTTTTCGAGCCCCAGCATTTT. It encodes CASSQDLFEPQHF.

This chain uses TRBV7-9 with TRBJ2-3, with a weak D call TRBD1 (5 bases). There are 13 residues in the CDR3. Germline V lookup: CDR1 SEHNR, CDR2 FQNEAQ (reference sequence). V shed 6 bases and J shed 11 bases, with 18 bases lying between them. The DNA of the CDR3 is TGTGCCAGCAGGGGAAGGGGCCAACGGCAGCAGTATTTT. This gives the protein CASRGRGQRQQYF.

This clonotype was recorded only once. This chain connects TRBV6-5 to TRBJ1-3; 10 bases are a match to TRBD1. The ends lost 2 bases at V and 3 bases at J; junction bases unmatched: 1. This CDR3 has 15 residues. Germline V gene data show CDR1 as MNHEY and CDR2 as SVGAGI. The CDR3: CASSYDRGLGNTIYF. CDR3 nucleotides: TGTGCCAGCAGTTACGACAGGGGGCTTGGAAACACCATATATTTT.

This clonotype was detected only a few times. The chain recombines TRBV18 with TRBJ2-1; tentatively, D is TRBD2 (6 bases). CDR1 and CDR2 from the germline V gene are KGHSH and LQKENI. V was shortened by 5 bases and J by 4 bases, with 12 bases between the two germline ends. The CDR3 covers 14 residues. The CDR3 DNA follows: TGTGCCAGCTCAACGACGGCGGGATACAATGAGCAGTTCTTC. Translation gives CASSTTAGYNEQFF. Drawing the rest from reference TRBV18 and TRBJ2-1, the complete variable domain is NAGVMQNPRHLVRRRGQEARLRCSPMKGHSHVYWYRQLPEEGLKFMVYLQKENIIDESGMPKERFSAEFPKEGPSILRIQQVVRGDSAAYFCASSTTAGYNEQFFGPGTRLTVL.

This chain connects TRBV4-3 to TRBJ1-5; D is perhaps TRBD1 (6 bases). The CDR3 spans 15 residues. Trimming took off 1 base at V and 6 bases at J, with 13 bases between the two ends. Germline V lookup: CDR1 LGHNA, CDR2 YSLEER. The CDR3 nucleotides read TGCGCCAGCAGCCAAGGCCAGGAGGGGGGTCAGCCCCAGCATTTT. Translated, it gives CASSQGQEGGQPQHF.

This clonotype was found a few times. J is TRBJ1-1 and V is TRBV4-1; 8 nucleotides agree with TRBD1. The germline CDR1 and CDR2 sequences are MGHRA and YSYEKL. Trimming cost V 3 bases and J 2 bases; bases outside gene matches: 11. The CDR3 totals 17 residues. The DNA of the CDR3 is TGCGCCAGCAGCCAGCTTGGACAGGGACTAGTAAACACTGAAGCTTTCTTT. Amino acids: CASSQLGQGLVNTEAFF.

The chain carries TRBV6-5 and TRBJ2-5; D might be TRBD2 (5 bases). The ends were cut back, 10 bases at V and 2 bases at J, with 23 bases in the middle. The CDR3 consists of 16 residues. Germline V gene data show CDR1 as MNHEY and CDR2 as SVGAGI. The chain's CDR3 is CATRRSSPFQQETQYF. The CDR3 nucleotides are TGTGCCACCCGGAGGAGTTCCCCCTTCCAGCAAGAGACCCAGTACTTC.

The chain joins TRBV7-9 to TRBJ2-7; no firm D call. The V gene lost 5 bases and the J gene lost 5 bases, with 7 bases spanning the gap. Germline V gene data show CDR1 as SEHNR and CDR2 as FQNEAQ (reference sequence). The length of the CDR3 is 11 residues. The CDR3: CASSRKHEQYF. The CDR3, as DNA: TGTGCCAGCAGCCGTAAACACGAGCAGTACTTC.

Only a few counts were recorded for this clonotype. The genes are TRBV27 and TRBJ2-4; no clear D gene. The CDR3 contains 15 residues. CDR1 is MNHEY and CDR2 is SMNVEV in the germline V gene (reference sequence). V was pared by 2 bases and J by 5 bases, with 13 bases between. CDR3 sequence: CASSLEGRAENIQYF. Written as DNA, the CDR3 is TGTGCCAGCAGTTTAGAAGGACGTGCGGAAAACATTCAGTACTTC.

This rearrangement joins TRBV5-5 to TRBJ1-4; 7 nucleotides match TRBD1. J lost 7 bases, V lost 5 bases, and 5 bases had no gene match. The CDR3 spans 13 residues. In germline, CDR1 is SGHKS, CDR2 YYEKEE (reference sequence). The CDR3 nucleotides are TGTGCCAGCAGAGGGGGCGCGGGTGAAAAACTGTTTTTT. Translated: CASRGGAGEKLFF.

The chain uses TRBV7-2 and TRBJ1-5; perhaps TRBD1 as D (5 bases). V gave up 5 bases and J gave up 6 bases, with 17 bases separating them. The germline CDR1 and CDR2 sequences are SGHTA and FQGNSA. This CDR3 is built from 15 residues. The CDR3 bases are TGTGCCAGCAGCCAAACTCTAGGGACGGGTCAGCCCCAGCATTTT. The encoded protein is CASSQTLGTGQPQHF.

For this clonotype: A junction boundary mismatches the germline segment, possibly from a read error. CDR3 residues: CASSLEASSYTEQFF. As DNA, the CDR3 is TGCGCCAGCAGCTTGGAAGCGAGCTCCTACACTGAGCAGTTCTTC. The chain has TRBV5-1 and TRBJ2-1, with D hard to call. This CDR3 spans 15 amino acids. CDR1 and CDR2 from the germline V gene are SGHRS and YFSETQ. The whole variable domain, filled in from reference TRBV5-1 and TRBJ2-1, reads KAGVTQTPRYLIKTRGQQVTLSCSPISGHRSVSWYQQTPGQGLQFLFEYFSETQRNKGNFPGRFSGRQFSNSRSEMNVSTLELGDSALYLCASSLEASSYTEQFFGPGTRLTVL.

This clonotype has a handful of counts. The CDR3 region has the DNA TGTGCCAGCAGTTTACTAGCGGGGGAGGGGGAGCTGTTTTTT. This codes for CASSLLAGEGELFF. V usage is TRBV12-3 or TRBV12-4 and J usage is TRBJ2-2, with 10 nucleotides matching TRBD2. The CDR3 consists of 14 residues. After removal of 2 bases from V and 8 bases from J, the junction contained 2 bases not matched to a gene.

The CDR3 sequence: CASSLAGYRASGANVLTF. CDR3 sequence (DNA): TGCGCCAGCAGCTTGGCGGGATACAGGGCATCGGGGGCCAACGTCCTGACTTTC. The rearrangement uses TRBV5-1 and TRBJ2-6, with D possibly TRBD1 on 6 matching bases. Trimming removed 0 bases at V and 4 bases at J, with 17 bases between. CDR3 size: 18 residues. From germline, CDR1 is SGHRS and CDR2 YFSETQ.

The chain combines TRBV12-3 or TRBV12-4 with TRBJ2-6; 8 bases agree with TRBD1. V lost 4 bases, J lost 2 bases, and 19 bases stayed unmatched. The CDR3 has 21 amino acids. Here the CDR3 reads CASSSRPRFGQGLPGANVLTF. The CDR3 region has the DNA TGTGCCAGCAGTTCAAGACCCCGATTCGGACAGGGTCTTCCTGGGGCCAACGTCCTGACTTTC.